This TCR beta chain was profiled in a study of T-cell reconstitution after alpha-beta-depleted transplantation in children. Study-level points and caveats: Reported findings indicate that, about two months after transplant, alpha-beta T cells came from several hundred expanded clones, which were derived from non-depleted graft cells. Newly made T cells mostly supplied T-cell counts and diversity one year after transplant. Recipient T cells and thymic progenitors that survived gave rise to the high TCRbeta diversity observed at day 60 in some patients.

Germline CDR1 and CDR2: SGHRS and YFSETQ. The CDR3 covers 15 residues. With 6 bases clipped from V and 0 bases from J, the junction kept 9 bases outside the gene matches. TCRbeta library preparation incorporated unique molecular identifiers. From the PCR reads, TCRdb called clonotypes with MiXCR, one entry per CDR3 protein. The sample carries roughly 790,000 distinct CDR3 sequences, 16% recorded once. This clonotype was picked up a small number of times. Its antigen remains unidentified. The clonotype comes from a male patient aged 10 to 17 who had a stem cell transplant for acute lymphoblastic leukemia, so the T cells may come from the graft donor. The J gene is TRBJ2-7, the V gene TRBV5-1, with 7 bases identical to TRBD2. Sequenced here: PBMCs, mostly from graft donor cells, sampled 360 days after TCRalphabeta/CD19-depleted stem cell transplant. CDR3: CASTQRGESSYEQYF. For the CDR3, the DNA is TGCGCCAGCACCCAACGGGGGGAGAGCTCCTACGAGCAGTACTTC. The full variable domain, its missing parts supplied by reference TRBV5-1 and TRBJ2-7, is KAGVTQTPRYLIKTRGQQVTLSCSPISGHRSVSWYQQTPGQGLQFLFEYFSETQRNKGNFPGRFSGRQFSNSRSEMNVSTLELGDSALYLCASTQRGESSYEQYFGPGTRLTVT.